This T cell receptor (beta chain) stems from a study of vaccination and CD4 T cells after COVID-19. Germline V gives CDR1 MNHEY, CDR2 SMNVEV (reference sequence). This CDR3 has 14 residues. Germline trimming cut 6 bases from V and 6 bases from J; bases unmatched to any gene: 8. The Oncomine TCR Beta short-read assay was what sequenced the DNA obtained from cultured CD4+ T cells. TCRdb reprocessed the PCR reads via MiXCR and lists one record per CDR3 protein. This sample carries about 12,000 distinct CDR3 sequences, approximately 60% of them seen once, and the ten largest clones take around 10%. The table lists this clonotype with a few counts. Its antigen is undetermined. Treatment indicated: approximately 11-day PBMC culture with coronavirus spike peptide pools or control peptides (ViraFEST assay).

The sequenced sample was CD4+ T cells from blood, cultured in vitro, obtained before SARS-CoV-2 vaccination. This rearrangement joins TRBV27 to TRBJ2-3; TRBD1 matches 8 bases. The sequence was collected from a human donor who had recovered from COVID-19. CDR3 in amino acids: CASRRQGLGDTQYF. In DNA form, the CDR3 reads TGTGCCAGCAGGCGACAGGGGTTAGGTGATACGCAGTATTTT.